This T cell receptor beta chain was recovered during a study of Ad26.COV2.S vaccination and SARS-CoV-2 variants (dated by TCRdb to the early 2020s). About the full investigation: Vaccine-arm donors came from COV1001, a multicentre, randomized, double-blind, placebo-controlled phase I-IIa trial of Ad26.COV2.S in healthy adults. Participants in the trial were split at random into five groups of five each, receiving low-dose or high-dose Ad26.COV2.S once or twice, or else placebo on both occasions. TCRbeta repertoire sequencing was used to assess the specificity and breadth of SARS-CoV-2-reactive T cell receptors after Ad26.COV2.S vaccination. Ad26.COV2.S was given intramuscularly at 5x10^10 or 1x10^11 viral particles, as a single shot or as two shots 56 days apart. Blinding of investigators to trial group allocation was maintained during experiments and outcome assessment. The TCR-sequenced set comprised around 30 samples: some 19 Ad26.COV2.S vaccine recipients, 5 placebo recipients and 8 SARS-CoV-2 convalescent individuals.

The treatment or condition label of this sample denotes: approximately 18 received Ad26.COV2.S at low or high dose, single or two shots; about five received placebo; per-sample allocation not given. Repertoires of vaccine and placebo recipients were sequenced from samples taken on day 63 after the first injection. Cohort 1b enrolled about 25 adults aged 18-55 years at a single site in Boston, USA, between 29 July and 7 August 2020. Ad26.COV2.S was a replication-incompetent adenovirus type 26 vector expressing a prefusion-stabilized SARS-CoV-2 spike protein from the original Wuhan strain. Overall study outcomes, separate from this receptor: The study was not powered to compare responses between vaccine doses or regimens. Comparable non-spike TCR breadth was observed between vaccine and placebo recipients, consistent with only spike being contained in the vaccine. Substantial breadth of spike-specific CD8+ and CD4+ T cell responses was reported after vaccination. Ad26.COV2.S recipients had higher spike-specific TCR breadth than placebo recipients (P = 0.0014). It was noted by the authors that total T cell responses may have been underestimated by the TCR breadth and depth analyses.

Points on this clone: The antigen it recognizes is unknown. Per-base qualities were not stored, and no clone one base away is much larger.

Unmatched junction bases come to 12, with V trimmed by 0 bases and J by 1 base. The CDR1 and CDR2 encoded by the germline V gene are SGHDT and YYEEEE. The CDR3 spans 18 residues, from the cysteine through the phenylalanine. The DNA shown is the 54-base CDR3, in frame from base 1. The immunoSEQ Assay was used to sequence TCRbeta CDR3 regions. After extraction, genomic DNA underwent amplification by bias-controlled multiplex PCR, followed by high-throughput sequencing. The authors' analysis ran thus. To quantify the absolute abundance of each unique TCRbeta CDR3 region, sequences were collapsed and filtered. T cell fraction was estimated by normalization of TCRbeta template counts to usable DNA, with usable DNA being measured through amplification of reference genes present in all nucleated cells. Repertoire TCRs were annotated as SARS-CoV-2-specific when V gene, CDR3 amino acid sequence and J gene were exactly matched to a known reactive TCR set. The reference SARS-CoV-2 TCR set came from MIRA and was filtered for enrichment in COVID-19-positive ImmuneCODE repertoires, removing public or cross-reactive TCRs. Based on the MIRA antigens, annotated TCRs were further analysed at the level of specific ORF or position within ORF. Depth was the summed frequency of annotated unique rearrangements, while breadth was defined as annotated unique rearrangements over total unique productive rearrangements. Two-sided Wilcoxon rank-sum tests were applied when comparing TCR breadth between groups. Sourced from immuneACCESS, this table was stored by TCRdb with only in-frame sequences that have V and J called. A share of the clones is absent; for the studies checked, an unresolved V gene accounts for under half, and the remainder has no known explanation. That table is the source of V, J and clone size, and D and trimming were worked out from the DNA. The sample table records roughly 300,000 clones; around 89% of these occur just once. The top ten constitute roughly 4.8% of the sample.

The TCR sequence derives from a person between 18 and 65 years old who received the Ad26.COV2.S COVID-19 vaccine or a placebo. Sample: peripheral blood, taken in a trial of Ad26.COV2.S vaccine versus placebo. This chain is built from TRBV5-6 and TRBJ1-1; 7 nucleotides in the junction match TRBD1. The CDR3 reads CASSLAGLGGVANTEAFF. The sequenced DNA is TGTGCCAGCAGCTTGGCGGGTTTAGGGGGCGTTGCGAACACTGAAGCTTTCTTT.